Listed below are T cell receptor beta chains from one sample, sequenced in a study of T cell repertoires in cytomegalovirus infection. TCRdb re-derived calls from the reads in MiXCR, one entry per CDR3 protein. The repertoire holds a few hundred thousand distinct CDR3 sequences, with roughly 9.1% as singletons. The sequencing sample was made of PBMCs. Every receptor here comes from a human donor in good health (CMV status not recorded). Some clones in this sample may be carry-over from other donors' samples. The CDR3 runs from the conserved cysteine through the conserved F or W. The order of the fields is D gene, J gene, clone size, V gene, CDR3 DNA, CDR3 protein. D genes are given only for firm matches. The listing skips clone size in some rows; elsewhere it reads once, few, many or a size class.

D: NA; J: TRBJ1-4; size: few; V: TRBV7-9; DNA: TGTGCCAGCAGCACCCGCGACAGGCCTACGGGTGAAAAACTGTTTTTT; CDR3: CASSTRDRPTGEKLFF
D: NA; J: TRBJ2-4; size: few; V: TRBV20-1; DNA: TGCAGTGCTAGTATGTCCCTAGCCAAAAACATTCAGTACTTC; CDR3: CSASMSLAKNIQYF
D: TRBD2; J: TRBJ2-5; size: many; V: TRBV7-2; DNA: TGTGCCAGCAGCTACAGAGCTAGCGGCCAAGAGACCCAGTACTTC; CDR3: CASSYRASGQETQYF
D: TRBD2; J: TRBJ2-3; size: many; V: TRBV20-1; DNA: TGCAGTGCGGATCCTATAGCGGGGGATAGCACAGATACGCAGTATTTT; CDR3: CSADPIAGDSTDTQYF
D: NA; J: TRBJ1-1; size: many; V: TRBV7-9; DNA: TGTGCCAGCAGCCCTCAGGGGATGTCGGCTGAAGCTTTCTTT; CDR3: CASSPQGMSAEAFF
D: NA; J: TRBJ1-2; size: NA; V: TRBV6-1; DNA: TGTGCCAGCAGTGGCTCGGGACTTCGGGGCTACACCTTC; CDR3: CASSGSGLRGYTF
D: NA; J: TRBJ1-2; size: few; V: TRBV7-9; DNA: TGTGCCAGCAGCTTCGCCGGGGTCGGGGCTGGCTACACCTTC; CDR3: CASSFAGVGAGYTF
D: TRBD1; J: TRBJ2-5; size: NA; V: TRBV24-1; DNA: TGTGCCACCAGTCCCGGACAGGGAAGTGAGACCCAGTACTTC; CDR3: CATSPGQGSETQYF
D: NA; J: TRBJ2-6; size: NA; V: TRBV20-1; DNA: TGCAGTGCTACAGGGACTGGGGCCAACGTCCTGACTTTC; CDR3: CSATGTGANVLTF
D: NA; J: TRBJ1-1; size: NA; V: TRBV29-1; DNA: TGCAGCGTTGAGACAGATGGGACTGAAGCTTTCTTT; CDR3: CSVETDGTEAFF
D: TRBD2; J: TRBJ2-3; size: many; V: TRBV4-2; DNA: TGTGCCAGCAGCCATAGGACTAGCGGGGGAAGCACAGATACGCAGTATTTT; CDR3: CASSHRTSGGSTDTQYF
D: NA; J: TRBJ1-1; size: many; V: TRBV6-2/TRBV6-3; DNA: TGTGCCAGCAGTTACGGGGAAGGAGGCACTGAAGCTTTCTTT; CDR3: CASSYGEGGTEAFF
D: TRBD2; J: TRBJ2-2; size: NA; V: TRBV6-4; DNA: TGTGCCAGCAGTGGACTAGCGGGGGCCACCGGGGAGCTGTTTTTT; CDR3: CASSGLAGATGELFF
D: TRBD2; J: TRBJ2-6; size: many; V: TRBV6-2/TRBV6-3; DNA: TGTGCCAGCAGTTACCCCGGACTAGCGGGACCCTCTGGGGCCAACGTCCTGACTTTC; CDR3: CASSYPGLAGPSGANVLTF
D: NA; J: TRBJ2-5; size: many; V: TRBV29-1; DNA: TGCAGCGTCCACAGGGCCCAAGAGACCCAGTACTTC; CDR3: CSVHRAQETQYF
D: TRBD2; J: TRBJ2-7; size: many; V: TRBV7-2; DNA: TGTGCCAGCAGCTTAGGGACTAGCGGGAGTTACGAGCAGTACTTC; CDR3: CASSLGTSGSYEQYF
D: TRBD2; J: TRBJ2-7; size: many; V: TRBV7-2; DNA: TGTGCCAGCAGCTTGGCTAGCGGGGGGGCCGCTTCCTACGAGCAGTACTTC; CDR3: CASSLASGGAASYEQYF
D: NA; J: TRBJ1-5; size: many; V: TRBV6-6; DNA: TGTGCCAGCAGTTACAGAAGAAATCAGCCCCAGCATTTT; CDR3: CASSYRRNQPQHF
D: TRBD1; J: TRBJ1-5; size: many; V: TRBV7-2; DNA: TGTGCCAGCAGCATCGTCACAGGGGGCCATCAGCCCCAGCATTTT; CDR3: CASSIVTGGHQPQHF
D: NA; J: TRBJ1-1; size: few; V: TRBV7-9; DNA: TGTGCCAGCAGCTTTTCGCGACAGGAGACGAACACTGAAGCTTTCTTT; CDR3: CASSFSRQETNTEAFF
D: NA; J: TRBJ2-1; size: many; V: TRBV18; DNA: TGTGCCAGCTCACCTGTACGGTCTAGAGAGCATGAGCAGTTCTTC; CDR3: CASSPVRSREHEQFF
D: TRBD2; J: TRBJ2-7; size: many; V: TRBV28; DNA: TGTGCCAGCAGTTTTCCAAGGACTAGCGGGAGTGTGCGCGAGCAGTACTTC; CDR3: CASSFPRTSGSVREQYF
D: NA; J: TRBJ1-6; size: few; V: TRBV5-8; DNA: TGTGCCAGCATTCCCTCCCGAGGTGGGAATTCACCCCTCCACTTT; CDR3: CASIPSRGGNSPLHF
D: TRBD1; J: TRBJ2-5; size: NA; V: TRBV7-6; DNA: TGTGCCAGCAGCTCCGCAGGGGGTAGGGAGACCCAGTACTTC; CDR3: CASSSAGGRETQYF
D: NA; J: TRBJ2-1; size: few; V: TRBV19; DNA: TGTGCCAGTAGTATAGATGAACATAGCTCCTACAATGAGCAGTTCTTC; CDR3: CASSIDEHSSYNEQFF
D: TRBD1; J: TRBJ2-1; size: NA; V: TRBV10-3; DNA: TGTGCCATCAGTGACCCGGGACAGGGGAACAATGAGCAGTTCTTC; CDR3: CAISDPGQGNNEQFF
D: NA; J: TRBJ2-1; size: many; V: TRBV6-2/TRBV6-3; DNA: TGTGCCAGCAGTTACTCGGGGGACCGCCATGGGGTATACAATGAGCAGTTCTTC; CDR3: CASSYSGDRHGVYNEQFF
D: NA; J: TRBJ1-3; size: many; V: TRBV7-8; DNA: TGTGCCAGCAGCTTAGCGACAGGATGGTTCGGAAACACCATATATTTT; CDR3: CASSLATGWFGNTIYF
D: TRBD1; J: TRBJ2-2; size: many; V: TRBV7-2; DNA: TGTGCCAGCACATATACAGGGGGCGCGGGCACCGGGGAGCTGTTTTTT; CDR3: CASTYTGGAGTGELFF
D: TRBD1; J: TRBJ2-7; size: many; V: TRBV7-2; DNA: TGTGCCAGCAGCTTAGCCGGGACAGGTCCCTACGAGCAGTACTTC; CDR3: CASSLAGTGPYEQYF
D: NA; J: TRBJ2-1; size: many; V: TRBV7-6; DNA: TGTGCCAGCAGCTTCGGACAGATGAATGAGCAGTTCTTC; CDR3: CASSFGQMNEQFF
D: TRBD1; J: TRBJ1-2; size: many; V: TRBV25-1; DNA: TGTGCCAGCAGAGGACAGGGGGCGAGGAACTATGGCTACACCTTC; CDR3: CASRGQGARNYGYTF
D: TRBD1; J: TRBJ1-1; size: many; V: TRBV7-8; DNA: TGTGCCAGCAGCTTAGGCTACTCTACAGGGGGTTCGAACACTGAAGCTTTCTTT; CDR3: CASSLGYSTGGSNTEAFF
D: NA; J: TRBJ1-2; size: few; V: TRBV7-2; DNA: TGTGCCAGCAGTGAAGGAAGCAAGGGCTACACCTTC; CDR3: CASSEGSKGYTF
D: NA; J: TRBJ1-1; size: many; V: TRBV7-8; DNA: TGTGCCAGCAGCGTACGATCGAACACTGAAGCTTTCTTT; CDR3: CASSVRSNTEAFF
D: NA; J: TRBJ1-5; size: many; V: TRBV7-9; DNA: TGTGCCAGCAGCTTTATCCAGGGAGATCAGCCCCAGCATTTT; CDR3: CASSFIQGDQPQHF
D: NA; J: TRBJ2-7; size: many; V: TRBV7-2; DNA: TGTGCCAGCAGCTTAGCGGCCTCCCTCTACGAGCAGTACTTC; CDR3: CASSLAASLYEQYF
D: NA; J: TRBJ1-1; size: many; V: TRBV28; DNA: TGTGCCAGCAGTTTGGGAACAGGGAGGGTCACTGAAGCTTTCTTT; CDR3: CASSLGTGRVTEAFF
D: NA; J: TRBJ2-5; size: many; V: TRBV6-5; DNA: TGTGCCAGCAGTTACTCGGGGGAGCGTGAGACCCAGTACTTC; CDR3: CASSYSGERETQYF
D: NA; J: TRBJ1-2; size: many; V: TRBV29-1; DNA: TGCAGCGTTGTGGGGGGAAACTATGGCTACACCTTC; CDR3: CSVVGGNYGYTF
D: NA; J: TRBJ1-2; size: many; V: TRBV20-1; DNA: TGCAGTGCTAGAGGTTTGACATTTAACTATGGCTACACCTTC; CDR3: CSARGLTFNYGYTF
D: TRBD2; J: TRBJ2-1; size: many; V: TRBV12-3/TRBV12-4; DNA: TGTGCCAGCAGTTCAGGACTAGCACTTGTTGAGCAGTTCTTC; CDR3: CASSSGLALVEQFF
D: TRBD1; J: TRBJ1-1; size: few; V: TRBV6-2/TRBV6-3; DNA: TGTGCCAGCAAACGACAGGGGGGCACTGAAGCTTTCTTT; CDR3: CASKRQGGTEAFF
D: NA; J: TRBJ2-1; size: NA; V: TRBV6-2/TRBV6-3; DNA: TGTGCCAGCACTCGCGGTAGCTCCTACAATGAGCAGTTCTTC; CDR3: CASTRGSSYNEQFF
D: NA; J: TRBJ2-2; size: many; V: TRBV6-2/TRBV6-3; DNA: TGTGCCAGCAGACCGACAGGGAACACCGGGGAGCTGTTTTTT; CDR3: CASRPTGNTGELFF
D: NA; J: TRBJ1-1; size: NA; V: TRBV12-3/TRBV12-4; DNA: TGTGCCAGCAGTTTAATGAACACTGAAGCTTACTTT; CDR3: CASSLMNTEAYF
D: TRBD2; J: TRBJ2-1; size: few; V: TRBV29-1; DNA: TGCAGCGTTCCGGGACTAGCGGGAGATAGGCAGTTCTTC; CDR3: CSVPGLAGDRQFF
D: NA; J: TRBJ1-1; size: few; V: TRBV11-2; DNA: TGTGCCAGCACCGCGGGGGCGAGAACTGAAGCTTTCTTT; CDR3: CASTAGARTEAFF
D: NA; J: TRBJ2-2; size: many; V: TRBV18; DNA: TGTGCCAGCTCACCAGTCGGGATCACCGGGGAGCTGTTTTTT; CDR3: CASSPVGITGELFF
D: TRBD1; J: TRBJ1-1; size: many; V: TRBV12-3/TRBV12-4; DNA: TGTGCCAGCAAGATCCCAGGGGGGACTGAAGCTTTCTTT; CDR3: CASKIPGGTEAFF
D: NA; J: TRBJ1-2; size: few; V: TRBV30; DNA: TGTGCCTGGAGAGGCGGAGGGATTGGCTACACCTTC; CDR3: CAWRGGGIGYTF
D: TRBD2; J: TRBJ2-7; size: many; V: TRBV11-2; DNA: TGTGCCAGCAGCTTTAGCGGGGGCCTAAACTCCTACGAGCAGTACTTC; CDR3: CASSFSGGLNSYEQYF
D: NA; J: TRBJ1-2; size: NA; V: TRBV19; DNA: TGTGCCAGTAGGCCCCAAACCGGGACGGTAAAGGGCTACACCTTC; CDR3: CASRPQTGTVKGYTF
D: NA; J: TRBJ2-7; size: many; V: TRBV28; DNA: TGTGCCAGCAGTTTTAGTCACTACGAGCAGTACTTC; CDR3: CASSFSHYEQYF